Listed here is a single T cell receptor (beta chain). This clone has a single count. Its antigen remains undetermined. Base qualities are missing; no much larger clone stands one base away. TCRbeta CDR3 regions were amplified from genomic DNA using the immunoSEQ Assay, a bias-controlled multiplex PCR. Under the source paper's analysis protocol: Within the assay, amplification of reference gene primers was used to estimate how many nucleated cells each sample contained. To quantify the absolute abundance of each unique TCRbeta CDR3 rearrangement, sequence reads were collapsed and filtered. For each sample, productive Simpson clonality was calculated by taking the square root of Simpson's diversity index across productive rearrangements. Not all clones reach the TCRdb copy of this immuneACCESS table, which keeps in-frame sequences only. Checked studies attribute under half of the gap to unresolved V genes and leave the rest unexplained. That table furnishes V, J and clone size, whereas the DNA furnished D and trimming. The sample table records 140,000 to 150,000 clones; about 88% of these occur just once. The ten most abundant clones make up 2.3% of the sample.

This entry belongs to a study of blood T cell repertoires in COVID-19 (dated by TCRdb to 2018 to 2020). The study in broad terms: Collaborator samples came from the United States, Italy and Spain and covered acute and convalescent phases of COVID-19. The prospective study material was composed of cDNA or gDNA derived from T cells, B-cell-depleted T cells, or PBMCs. The dataset comprised deeply sampled blood TCRbeta repertoires from subjects exposed to, actively infected with, or recovered from COVID-19. The repertoires were released in a freely available public database intended as a resource for research on the immune response to SARS-CoV-2. The samples were drawn from two sources: the first 160 participants of the ongoing ImmuneRACE study, and fewer than 1,500 subjects contributed by 6 global collaborators. Sample metadata almost always included a de-identified subject ID, COVID-19 status, age in years and sex. Where available, HLA class I and class II types were obtained from metadata supplied by the sample provider rather than from assay-based typing. The research as a whole found: The quantity of clinical and demographic metadata differed by source and by participant and was supplied without curation.

Each collaborating institution followed its own protocols to collect whole blood in K2EDTA tubes. For TCRbeta analysis, collaborator samples were shipped as frozen whole blood, as isolated PBMCs, or as DNA extracted from either sample type. This TCR was sampled from a human donor in a cohort sampled during active COVID-19. The sequencing sample was made of peripheral blood.

CDR3 protein: CSVRTGRVNTEAFF. The DNA sequence reads TGCAGCGTCCGGACAGGGCGGGTGAACACTGAAGCTTTCTTT. This chain joins TRBV29-1 to TRBJ1-1; 8 bases in the middle match TRBD1. Germline trimming: 6 bases from V, 0 bases from J; junction bases outside gene matches: 6. The CDR3 runs 14 amino acids, cysteine and phenylalanine included. Only the CDR3 DNA stays, 42 bases, in frame from base 1. The germline V gene provides CDR1 SQVTM and CDR2 ANQGSEA.